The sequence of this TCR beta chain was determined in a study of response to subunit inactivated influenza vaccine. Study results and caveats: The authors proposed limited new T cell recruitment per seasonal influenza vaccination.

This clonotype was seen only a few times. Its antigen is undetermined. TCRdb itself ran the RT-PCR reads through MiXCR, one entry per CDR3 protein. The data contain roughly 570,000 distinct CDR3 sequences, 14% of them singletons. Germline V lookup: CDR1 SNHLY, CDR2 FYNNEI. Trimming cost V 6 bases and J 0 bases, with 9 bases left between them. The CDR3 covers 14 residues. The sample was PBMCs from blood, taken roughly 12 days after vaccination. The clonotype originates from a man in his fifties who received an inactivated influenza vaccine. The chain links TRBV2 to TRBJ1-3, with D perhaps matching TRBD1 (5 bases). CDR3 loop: CASRQDNSGNTIYF. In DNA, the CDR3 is TGTGCCAGCAGGCAGGACAACTCTGGAAACACCATATATTTT.